This TCR beta chain derives from a study of tumor-infiltrating lymphocytes in primary liver carcinoma. Findings and caveats of the study: Among the pair types, tumor region pairs showed more overlap than tumor-adjacent and tumor-blood pairs. Tumors significantly exceeded blood in top-250-clone fraction (p = 0.039).

Production of TCR beta cDNA used roughly 500 ng total RNA together with a constant-region primer. Construction of TCR beta libraries relied on three successive nested multiplex PCR rounds employing slightly modified ARM-PCR. The first two PCR rounds used TRBV1-TRBV30 forward primers with a C-beta reverse primer, about 10 cycles each. TCRdb itself ran the multiplex PCR reads through MiXCR, one entry per CDR3 protein. The sample carries tens of thousands of distinct CDR3 sequences, 72% recorded once. Trimming left V 3 bases short and J 5 bases short, with 7 bases between. The CDR3 covers 11 residues. Germline lookup yields CDR1 GTSNPN and CDR2 SVGIG (reference sequence). From unsorted bulk tissue weighing roughly 17-31 mg, DNA and RNA were co-extracted. Tumor samples uniformly had over 85% viable tumor cells. This clonotype was counted between two and nine times. Its antigen is not known. This could be a read error, since a much larger clone is one nucleotide away.

V is TRBV30 and J is TRBJ2-5; no definite D call. Sequencing was done on a sample of liver tumor tissue from sampling region 1. The subset is: tumor region T1, superior pole. This clonotype was sampled from a man between 40 and 49 years old with primary liver carcinoma and hepatitis B virus infection. The CDR3 loop is CAWSKDETQYF. CDR3 coding DNA: TGTGCCTGGAGCAAGGATGAGACCCAGTACTTC.